The 7 T cell receptor beta chains given below trace back to one sample, sequenced in a study of blood T cell repertoires in COVID-19. Sequencing used immunoSEQ multiplex PCR; TCRdb keeps in-frame clones, though not all of them. Of about 300,000 clones listed, about 83% were seen once; the top ten hold under 2%. Sequenced: peripheral blood. All receptors come from a woman aged 45-65 years with acute or convalescent COVID-19.

The chain combines TRBV10-3 with TRBJ1-5; D is undetermined. The CDR3 covers 15 residues. Looked up from germline, CDR1 is ENHRY and CDR2 is SYGVKD. V was shortened by 6 bases and J by 0 bases, with 12 bases between the two germline ends. CDR3 in amino acids: CAISRHDDSNQPQHF. CDR3 coding DNA: TGTGCCATCAGCCGACACGACGATAGCAATCAGCCCCAGCATTTT.

CDR3 protein: CASSFRQGVGTDTQYF. CDR3 sequence (DNA): TGTGCCAGCAGCTTCAGACAGGGGGTGGGCACAGATACGCAGTATTTT. V gene TRBV11-2 combines with J gene TRBJ2-3, with 9 bases that match TRBD1. CDR1 and CDR2 from the germline V gene are SGHAT and FQNNGV. The junction had 5 bases not matched to a gene; V was cut back by 3 bases and J by 1 base. There are 16 residues in the CDR3. Full variable domain (missing parts from reference TRBV11-2 and TRBJ2-3): EAGVAQSPRYKIIEKRQSVAFWCNPISGHATLYWYQQILGQGPKLLIQFQNNGVVDDSQLPKDRFSAERLKGVDSTLKIQPAKLEDSAVYLCASSFRQGVGTDTQYFGPGTRLTVL.

The genes are TRBV3-1 (or the pseudogene TRBV3-2) and TRBJ1-4; TRBD1 matches 9 bases. V shed 10 bases, J shed 7 bases, and the junction held 10 bases outside the gene matches. Germline V CDR1 and CDR2: LGHDT, YNNKEL (reference sequence). This CDR3 spans 14 amino acids. The CDR3: CATTDRGYSEKLFF. CDR3 DNA: TGTGCCACCACGGACAGGGGATACAGTGAAAAACTGTTTTTT.

The chain joins TRBV9 to TRBJ1-1; TRBD1 might be the D (6 bases). Germline loops: CDR1 SGDLS, CDR2 YYNGEE. The CDR3 has 17 amino acids. Trimming stripped 0 bases from V and 10 bases from J, with 25 bases between. DNA for the CDR3: TGTGCCAGCAGCGTAGACCCCCAGGTAAGGGGGGGACTTGGAGCTTTCTTT. Amino acids: CASSVDPQVRGGLGAFF.

This rearrangement joins TRBV5-1 to TRBJ1-1, with no clear D. V was cut by 4 bases and J by 0 bases, with 13 bases left in between. The CDR3 is made up of 15 amino acids. In germline, CDR1 is SGHRS, CDR2 YFSETQ. The CDR3 is CASSRSGALNTEAFF. The DNA of the CDR3 is TGCGCCAGCAGCCGATCGGGAGCCCTGAACACTGAAGCTTTCTTT.

This chain joins TRBV3-1 (or the pseudogene TRBV3-2) and TRBJ1-1; D gene unclear. Germline loops: CDR1 LGHDT, CDR2 YNNKEL (reference sequence). V shed 0 bases and J shed 3 bases, with 5 bases lying between them. This CDR3 comprises 13 residues. CDR3 protein: CASSQDSYTEAFF. DNA of the CDR3: TGTGCCAGCAGCCAAGATTCTTACACTGAAGCTTTCTTT.

The J gene is TRBJ2-1, the V gene TRBV27; 12 bases are shared with TRBD2. The CDR3 spans 17 residues. The V segment lost 6 bases and the J segment 3 bases; nucleotides outside the gene matches: 9. Germline V gene data show CDR1 as MNHEY and CDR2 as SMNVEV (reference sequence). The CDR3 bases are TGTGCCAGCAGCCCTACGCTGACTAGCGGGAGCTACAATGAGCAGTTCTTC. Residues: CASSPTLTSGSYNEQFF.